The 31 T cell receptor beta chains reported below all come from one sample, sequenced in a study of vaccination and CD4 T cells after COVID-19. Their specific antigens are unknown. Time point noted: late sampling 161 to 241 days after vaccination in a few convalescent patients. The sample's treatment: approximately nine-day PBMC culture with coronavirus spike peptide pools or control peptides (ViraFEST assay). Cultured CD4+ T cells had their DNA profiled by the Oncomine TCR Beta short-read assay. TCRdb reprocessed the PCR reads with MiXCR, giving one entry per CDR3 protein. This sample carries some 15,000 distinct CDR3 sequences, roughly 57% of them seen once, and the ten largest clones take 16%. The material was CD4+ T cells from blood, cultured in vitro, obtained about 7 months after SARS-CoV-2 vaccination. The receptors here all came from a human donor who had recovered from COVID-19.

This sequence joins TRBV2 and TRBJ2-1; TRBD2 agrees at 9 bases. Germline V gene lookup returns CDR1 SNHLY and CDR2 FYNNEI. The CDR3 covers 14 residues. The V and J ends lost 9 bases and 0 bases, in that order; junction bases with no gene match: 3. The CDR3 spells CASGSGSSYNEQFF. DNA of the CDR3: TGTGCCAGTGGTAGCGGGAGCTCCTACAATGAGCAGTTCTTC.

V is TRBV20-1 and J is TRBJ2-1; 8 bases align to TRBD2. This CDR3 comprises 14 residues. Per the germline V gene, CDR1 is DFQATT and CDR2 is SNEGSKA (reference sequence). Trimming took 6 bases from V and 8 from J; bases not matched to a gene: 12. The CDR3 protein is CSANTRGGVDEQFF. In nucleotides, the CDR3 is TGCAGTGCCAACACCCGGGGGGGGGTGGATGAGCAGTTCTTC.

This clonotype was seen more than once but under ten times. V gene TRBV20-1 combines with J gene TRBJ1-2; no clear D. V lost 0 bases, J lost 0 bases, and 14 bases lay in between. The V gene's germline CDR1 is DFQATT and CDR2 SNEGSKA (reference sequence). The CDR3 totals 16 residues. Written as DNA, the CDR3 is TGCAGTGCTAGAGATTCCCGTGTCAGTACTAACTATGGCTACACCTTC. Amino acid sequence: CSARDSRVSTNYGYTF.

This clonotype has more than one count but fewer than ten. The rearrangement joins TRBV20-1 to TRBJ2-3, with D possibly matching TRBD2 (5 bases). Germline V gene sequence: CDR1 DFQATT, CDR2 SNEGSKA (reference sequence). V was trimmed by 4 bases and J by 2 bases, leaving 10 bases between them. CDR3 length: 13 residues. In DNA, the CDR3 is TGCAGTGCTACCCAAGACTACACAGATACGCAGTATTTT. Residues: CSATQDYTDTQYF.

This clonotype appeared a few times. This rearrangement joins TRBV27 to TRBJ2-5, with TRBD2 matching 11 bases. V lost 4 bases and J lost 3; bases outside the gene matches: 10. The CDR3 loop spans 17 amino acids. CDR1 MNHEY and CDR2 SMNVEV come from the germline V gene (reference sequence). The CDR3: CASSYRASGRLEETQYF. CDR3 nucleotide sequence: TGTGCCAGCAGTTACCGGGCTAGCGGGAGGTTGGAAGAGACCCAGTACTTC.

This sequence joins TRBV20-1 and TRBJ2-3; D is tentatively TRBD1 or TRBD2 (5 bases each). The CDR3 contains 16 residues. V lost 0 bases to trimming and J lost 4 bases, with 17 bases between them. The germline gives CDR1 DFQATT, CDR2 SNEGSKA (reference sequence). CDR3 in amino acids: CSARDFGTPVPDTQYF. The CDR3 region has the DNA TGCAGTGCTAGAGATTTCGGGACCCCCGTTCCAGATACGCAGTATTTT.

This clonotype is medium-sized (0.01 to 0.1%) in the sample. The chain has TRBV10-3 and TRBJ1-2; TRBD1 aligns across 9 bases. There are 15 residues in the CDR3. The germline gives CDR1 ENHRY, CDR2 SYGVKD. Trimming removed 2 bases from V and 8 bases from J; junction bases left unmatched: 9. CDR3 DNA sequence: TGTGCCATCAGTGAGAACCGACAGGGGGATAGGGGCTACACCTTC. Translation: CAISENRQGDRGYTF.

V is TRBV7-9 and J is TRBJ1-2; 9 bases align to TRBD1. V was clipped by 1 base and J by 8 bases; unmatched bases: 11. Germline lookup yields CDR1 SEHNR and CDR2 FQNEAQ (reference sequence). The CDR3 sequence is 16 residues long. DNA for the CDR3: TGTGCCAGCAGCTTAGAGGGGCCGGGACAGGGAGGCGGCTACACCTTC. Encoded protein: CASSLEGPGQGGGYTF.

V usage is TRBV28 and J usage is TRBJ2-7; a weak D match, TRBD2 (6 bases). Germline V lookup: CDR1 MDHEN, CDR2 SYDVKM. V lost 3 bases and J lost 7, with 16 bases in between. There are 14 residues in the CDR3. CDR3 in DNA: TGTGCCAGCAGTTTGAGGCAGGGACTGGGGGAGCAGTACTTC. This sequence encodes CASSLRQGLGEQYF.

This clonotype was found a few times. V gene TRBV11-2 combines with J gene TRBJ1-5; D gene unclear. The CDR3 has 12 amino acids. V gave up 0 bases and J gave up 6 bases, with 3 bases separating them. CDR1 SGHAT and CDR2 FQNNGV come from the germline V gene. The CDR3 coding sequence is TGTGCCAGCAGCTTAGAGGGTCAGCCCCAGCATTTT. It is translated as CASSLEGQPQHF.

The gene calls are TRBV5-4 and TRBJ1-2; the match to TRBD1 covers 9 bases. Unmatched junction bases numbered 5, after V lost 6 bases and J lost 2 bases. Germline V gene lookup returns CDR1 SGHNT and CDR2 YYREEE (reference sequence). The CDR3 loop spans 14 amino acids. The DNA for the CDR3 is TGTGCCAGCAACCAACAGGGGGCAAACTATGGCTACACCTTC. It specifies CASNQQGANYGYTF.

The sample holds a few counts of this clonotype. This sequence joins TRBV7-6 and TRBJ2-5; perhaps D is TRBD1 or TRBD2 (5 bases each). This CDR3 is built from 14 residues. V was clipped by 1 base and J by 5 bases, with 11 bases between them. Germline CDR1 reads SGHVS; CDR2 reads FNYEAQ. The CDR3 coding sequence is TGTGCCAGCAGCTTAGATGGGGGAAAGGAGACCCAGTACTTC. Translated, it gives CASSLDGGKETQYF. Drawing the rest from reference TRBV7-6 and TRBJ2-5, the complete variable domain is GAGVSQSPRYKVTKRGQDVALRCDPISGHVSLYWYRQALGQGPEFLTYFNYEAQQDKSGLPNDRFSAERPEGSISTLTIQRTEQRDSAMYRCASSLDGGKETQYFGPGTRLLVL.

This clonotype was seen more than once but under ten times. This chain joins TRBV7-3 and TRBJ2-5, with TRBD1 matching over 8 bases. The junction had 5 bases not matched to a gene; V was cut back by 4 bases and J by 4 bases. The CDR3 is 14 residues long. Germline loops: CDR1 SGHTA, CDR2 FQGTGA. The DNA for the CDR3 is TGTGCCAGCAGCTCCGGGACAGGACGAGAGACCCAGTACTTC. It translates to CASSSGTGRETQYF.

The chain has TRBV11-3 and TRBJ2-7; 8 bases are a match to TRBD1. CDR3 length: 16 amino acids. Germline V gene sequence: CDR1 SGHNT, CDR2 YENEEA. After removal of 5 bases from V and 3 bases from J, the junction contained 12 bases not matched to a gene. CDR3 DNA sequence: TGTGCCAGCAGCCCAACTTCGGGAACAGGGGGCTACGAGCAGTACTTC. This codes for CASSPTSGTGGYEQYF.

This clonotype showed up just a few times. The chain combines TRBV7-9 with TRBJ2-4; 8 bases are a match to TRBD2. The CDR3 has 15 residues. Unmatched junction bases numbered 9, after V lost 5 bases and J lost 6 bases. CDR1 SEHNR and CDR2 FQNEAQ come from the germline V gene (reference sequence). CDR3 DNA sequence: TGTGCCAGCAGCATTAGCGGGAACCAGCTAAACATTCAGTACTTC. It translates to CASSISGNQLNIQYF.

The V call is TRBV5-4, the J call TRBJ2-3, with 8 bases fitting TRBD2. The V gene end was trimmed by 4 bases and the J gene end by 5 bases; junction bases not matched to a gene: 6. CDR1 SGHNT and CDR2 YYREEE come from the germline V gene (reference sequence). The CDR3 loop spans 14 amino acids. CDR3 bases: TGTGCCAGCAGCCCCGGGGGGGATATAGATACGCAGTATTTT. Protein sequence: CASSPGGDIDTQYF.

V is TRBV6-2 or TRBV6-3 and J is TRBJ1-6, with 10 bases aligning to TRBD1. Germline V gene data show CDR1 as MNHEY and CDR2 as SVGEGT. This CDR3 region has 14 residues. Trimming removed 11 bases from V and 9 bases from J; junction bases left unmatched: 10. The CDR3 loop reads CAGSRQGALSPLHF. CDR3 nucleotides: TGTGCCGGATCAAGACAGGGGGCGCTTTCACCCCTCCACTTT.

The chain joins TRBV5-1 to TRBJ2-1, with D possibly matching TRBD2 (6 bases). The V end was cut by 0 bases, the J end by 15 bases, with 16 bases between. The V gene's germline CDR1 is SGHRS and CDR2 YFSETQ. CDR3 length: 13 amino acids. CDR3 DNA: TGCGCCAGCAGCTTGGAGTTGGGGCGGGATGGGTTCTTC. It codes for CASSLELGRDGFF.

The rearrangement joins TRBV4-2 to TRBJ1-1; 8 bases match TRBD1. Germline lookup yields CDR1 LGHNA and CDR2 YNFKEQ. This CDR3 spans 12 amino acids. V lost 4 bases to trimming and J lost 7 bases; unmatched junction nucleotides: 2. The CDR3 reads CASSRQGLEAFF. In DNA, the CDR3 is TGTGCCAGCAGCCGACAGGGGCTTGAAGCTTTCTTT.

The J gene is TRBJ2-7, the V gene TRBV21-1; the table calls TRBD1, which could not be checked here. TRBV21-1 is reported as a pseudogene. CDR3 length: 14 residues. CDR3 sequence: CASSRPTGSYEQYF. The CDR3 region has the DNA TGTGCCAGCAGCAGGCCGACAGGATCCTACGAGCAGTACTTC.

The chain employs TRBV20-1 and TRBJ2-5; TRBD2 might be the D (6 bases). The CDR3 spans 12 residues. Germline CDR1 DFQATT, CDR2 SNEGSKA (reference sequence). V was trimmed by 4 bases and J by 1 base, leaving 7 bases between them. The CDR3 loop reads CSATRGQETQYF. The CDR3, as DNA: TGCAGTGCTACGCGGGGCCAAGAGACCCAGTACTTC.

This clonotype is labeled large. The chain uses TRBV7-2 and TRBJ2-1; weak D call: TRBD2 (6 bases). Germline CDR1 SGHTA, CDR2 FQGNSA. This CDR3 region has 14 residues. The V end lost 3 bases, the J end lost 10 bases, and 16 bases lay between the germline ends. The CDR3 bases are TGTGCCAGCAGCTTCTCGGAGGGCCTCAGGGAGCAGTTCTTC. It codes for CASSFSEGLREQFF.

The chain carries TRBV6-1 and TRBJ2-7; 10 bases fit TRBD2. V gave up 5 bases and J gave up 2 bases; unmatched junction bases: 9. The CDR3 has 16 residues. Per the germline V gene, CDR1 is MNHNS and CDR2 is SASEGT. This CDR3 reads CASSRLAGLMPYEQYF. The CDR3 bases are TGTGCCAGCAGTCGACTAGCGGGCCTGATGCCCTACGAGCAGTACTTC.

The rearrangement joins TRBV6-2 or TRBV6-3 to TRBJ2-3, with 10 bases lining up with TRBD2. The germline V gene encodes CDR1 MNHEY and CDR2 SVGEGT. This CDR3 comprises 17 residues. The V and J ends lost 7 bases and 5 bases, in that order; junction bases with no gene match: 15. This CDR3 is CASNPRPSGSGGDTQYF. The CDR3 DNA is TGTGCCAGCAACCCAAGGCCTAGCGGGAGTGGTGGAGATACGCAGTATTTT.

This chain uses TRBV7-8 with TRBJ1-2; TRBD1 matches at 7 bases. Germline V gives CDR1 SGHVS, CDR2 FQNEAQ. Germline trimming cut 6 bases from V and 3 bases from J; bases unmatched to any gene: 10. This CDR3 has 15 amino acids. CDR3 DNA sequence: TGTGCCAGCAGTAAAGGGGGCTCGTCGGACTATGGCTACACCTTC. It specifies CASSKGGSSDYGYTF.

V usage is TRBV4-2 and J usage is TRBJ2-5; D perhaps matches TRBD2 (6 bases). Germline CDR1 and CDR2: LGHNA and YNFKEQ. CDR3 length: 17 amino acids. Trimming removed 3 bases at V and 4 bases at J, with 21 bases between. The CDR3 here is CASSQEGPGTPRETQYF. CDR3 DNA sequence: TGTGCCAGCAGCCAGGAGGGGCCCGGGACTCCCAGAGAGACCCAGTACTTC.

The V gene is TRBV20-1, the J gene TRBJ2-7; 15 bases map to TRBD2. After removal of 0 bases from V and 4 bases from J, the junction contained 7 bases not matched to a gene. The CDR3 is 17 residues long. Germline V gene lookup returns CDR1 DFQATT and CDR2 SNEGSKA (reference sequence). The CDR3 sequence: CSARDRGLAGGRYEQYF. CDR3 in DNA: TGCAGTGCTAGAGATAGGGGACTAGCGGGGGGACGTTACGAGCAGTACTTC.

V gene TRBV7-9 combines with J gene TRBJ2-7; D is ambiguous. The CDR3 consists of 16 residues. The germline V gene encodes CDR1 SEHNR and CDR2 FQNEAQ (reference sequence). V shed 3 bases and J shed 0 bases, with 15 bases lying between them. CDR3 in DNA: TGTGCCAGCAGCTTCGTCGGACGGTCGGCCTCCTACGAGCAGTACTTC. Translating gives CASSFVGRSASYEQYF.

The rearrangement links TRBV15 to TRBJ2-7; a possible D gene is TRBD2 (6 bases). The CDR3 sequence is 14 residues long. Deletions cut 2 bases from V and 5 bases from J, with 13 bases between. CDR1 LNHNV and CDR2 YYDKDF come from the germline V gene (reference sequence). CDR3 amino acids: CATSRMPGGDEQYF. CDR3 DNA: TGTGCCACCAGCAGAATGCCGGGCGGGGACGAGCAGTACTTC.

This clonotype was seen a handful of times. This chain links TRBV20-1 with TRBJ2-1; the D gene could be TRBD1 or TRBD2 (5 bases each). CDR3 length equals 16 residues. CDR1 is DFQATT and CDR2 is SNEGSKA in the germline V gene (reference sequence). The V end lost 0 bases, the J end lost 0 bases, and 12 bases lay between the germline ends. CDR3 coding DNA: TGCAGTGCTAGAGAGCCGGGACCGCGCTCCTACAATGAGCAGTTCTTC. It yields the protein CSAREPGPRSYNEQFF.

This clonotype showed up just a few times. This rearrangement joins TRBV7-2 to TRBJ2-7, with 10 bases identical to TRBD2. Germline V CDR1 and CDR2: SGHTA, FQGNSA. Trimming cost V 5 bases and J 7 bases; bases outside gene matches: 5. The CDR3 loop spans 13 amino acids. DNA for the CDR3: TGTGCCAGCAGCATAAGCGGGGGGGGAGAGCAGTACTTC. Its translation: CASSISGGGEQYF.